This TCR beta chain was identified in a study of OX40 agonist ivuxolimab in advanced cancers. Overall study context: Patients were treated with ivuxolimab, an agonistic anti-OX40 (CD134) antibody. A male proportion of just over 80% was recorded, with mean age around 64 years and range 23 to 79.

Some clones are missing from TCRdb's copy, which holds only in-frame ones; the method was immunoSEQ multiplex PCR. The table includes roughly 66,000 clones, 87% detected once. Study-wide points: At 0.1 to 3.0 mg/kg and by week 6, clonal expansion occurred in CD4+ and CD8+ blood T cells.

Germline V gene data show CDR1 as KGHSH and CDR2 as LQKENI. J was trimmed by 9 bases and V by 4 bases; bases with no gene match: 14. This CDR3 is 16 amino acids long. On this clone itself: Its target is unknown.

Anyone with autoimmune disease history or systemic immunosuppression was excluded. The receptor comes from an adult with an advanced solid tumor such as melanoma, head and neck, liver or kidney cancer. The V and J genes are TRBV18 and TRBJ2-1; TRBD1 agrees at 8 bases. The source material was CD4+ or CD8+ T cells sorted from blood, sampled in a trial of the OX40 agonist ivuxolimab. The CDR3 reads CASSLGQGQGFGEQFF. As DNA, the CDR3 is TGTGCCAGCTCACTGGGGCAAGGACAGGGTTTCGGTGAGCAGTTCTTC.